This TCR beta chain is from a study of blood T cell repertoires in COVID-19 (dated by TCRdb to the early 2020s). Concerning the study at large: Samples covering the acute and convalescent phases of COVID-19 were provided by collaborators in the United States, Italy and Spain. The prospective study material was composed of cDNA or gDNA derived from T cells, B-cell-depleted T cells, or PBMCs. The dataset comprised deeply sampled blood TCRbeta repertoires from subjects exposed to, actively infected with, or recovered from COVID-19. A freely available public database, intended as a resource for researchers studying the immune response to SARS-CoV-2, is where the repertoires were released. The samples were drawn from two sources: the first 160 participants of the ongoing ImmuneRACE study, and 1,000 to 1,500 subjects contributed by 6 global collaborators. The sample metadata nearly always contained a de-identified subject ID, COVID-19 status, age in years and sex. Where HLA class I and class II types were available, the types were taken from metadata supplied by the sample provider, not from assay-based typing. Broader findings and caveats from the paper: How much clinical and demographic metadata was included differed by source and by participant, and the metadata was provided uncurated.

Trimming at the junction amounts to 2 bases on V and 6 bases on J, and the germline ends lie 9 bases apart. As encoded in the germline V gene, CDR1 is SGHTA while CDR2 is FQGNSA. From the cysteine up to the phenylalanine, the CDR3 has a length of 13 residues. The CDR3 DNA has 39 bases and is translated from base 1. Notes on this clone: Its antigen is still unknown. Base-call qualities are not available, and no considerably larger clone is one nucleotide away.

The immunoSEQ Assay, a bias-controlled multiplex PCR, was used to amplify TCRbeta CDR3 regions from genomic DNA. On the authors' methods: The number of nucleated cells in each sample was estimated by amplification of reference gene primers within the assay. To quantify the absolute abundance of each unique TCRbeta CDR3 rearrangement, sequence reads were collapsed and filtered. For each sample, productive Simpson clonality was calculated by taking the square root of Simpson's diversity index across productive rearrangements. The clones in this table, taken by TCRdb from immuneACCESS, are in-frame only. Not every clone is retained; where verified, under half of the shortfall comes from an unresolved V gene, and the cause of the rest is unknown. For V, J and clone size, that table is used; D and trimming come from the DNA. In this sample the table shows 330,000 or so clones, 89% of which occur a single time. The top ten constitute over 3.5% of the sample.

One collaborating source in Seattle enrolled patients while the patients were actively infected and followed the patients over time throughout the course of disease. Collaborating institutions collected whole blood in K2EDTA tubes following their own protocols. For TCRbeta analysis, collaborators shipped samples in one of three forms: frozen whole blood, isolated PBMCs, or DNA extracted from either of those sample types. The sample consisted of peripheral blood. The receptor comes from a woman in her fifties or sixties with COVID-19, enrolled during active disease. The V gene is TRBV7-2 and the J gene is TRBJ2-3, with a tentative D gene TRBD2 over 5 matching bases. The bases read TGTGCCAGCAGCTTAACCCTAGCCGATACGCAGTATTTT. Its translation reads: CASSLTLADTQYF.